The 26 T cell receptor beta chains reported below all come from one sample, sequenced in a study of T cell responses to AZD1222 COVID-19 vaccine. The repertoire was sequenced with immunoSEQ multiplex PCR; TCRdb's copy has only in-frame clones and lacks some. The table has some 190,000 clones, about 95% seen once. Here the sequenced sample was peripheral blood, taken 28 days after the second dose of the MenACWY control vaccine. The receptors were sampled from an adult who received the MenACWY meningococcal vaccine as a control.

The chain links TRBV5-6 to TRBJ2-5; unclear D gene. CDR3 size: 12 residues. Germline V gene lookup returns CDR1 SGHDT and CDR2 YYEEEE. Trimming removed 2 bases from V and 3 bases from J, with 5 bases in between. The CDR3 DNA reads TGTGCCAGCAGCTTTGAGAAAGAGACCCAGTACTTC. As protein: CASSFEKETQYF. Looking up the rest from reference TRBV5-6 and TRBJ2-5 gives the full variable domain: DAGVTQSPTHLIKTRGQQVTLRCSPKSGHDTVSWYQQALGQGPQFIFQYYEEEERQRGNFPDRFSGHQFPNYSSELNVNALLLGDSALYLCASSFEKETQYFGPGTRLLVL.

This chain joins TRBV2 and TRBJ2-7; weak D call: TRBD1 (6 bases). With 7 bases removed from V and 8 bases from J, the gap between germline ends came to 15 bases. Germline values: CDR1 SNHLY, CDR2 FYNNEI. This CDR3 has 12 residues. CDR3 sequence: CASNREEPKQYF. The CDR3 DNA follows: TGTGCCAGCAACAGGGAAGAGCCTAAGCAGTACTTC.

The chain has TRBV7-2 and TRBJ2-3; the D gene is possibly TRBD2 (5 bases). V dropped 3 bases and J dropped 1 base, with 8 bases sitting between them. The CDR3 has 14 residues. The germline V gene encodes CDR1 SGHTA and CDR2 FQGNSA. CDR3 in DNA: TGTGCCAGCAGCTTGTCGCGGGGCACAGATACGCAGTATTTT. It yields the protein CASSLSRGTDTQYF.

The chain joins TRBV10-3 to TRBJ1-3; D possibly corresponds to TRBD1 (5 bases). CDR3 size: 14 residues. V was cut by 11 bases and J by 4 bases, with 18 bases left in between. Germline V lookup: CDR1 ENHRY, CDR2 SYGVKD. CDR3 sequence: CALGDPERGNTIYF. The CDR3, as DNA: TGTGCCCTCGGGGACCCAGAACGCGGAAACACCATATATTTT.

J is TRBJ2-5 and V is TRBV24-1; 7 nucleotides align to TRBD2. The CDR3 is 14 amino acids. Trimming removed 3 bases from V and 4 bases from J; junction bases left unmatched: 4. The germline CDR1 and CDR2 sequences are KGHDR and SFDVKD. The CDR3 nucleotides are TGTGCCACCAGTGATGGAGCGGGATCAGAGACCCAGTACTTC. Translation gives CATSDGAGSETQYF.

The rearrangement joins TRBV24-1 to TRBJ2-1; the match to TRBD1 covers 9 bases. The CDR3 is 16 residues long. Germline CDR1 reads KGHDR; CDR2 reads SFDVKD. V shed 4 bases and J 1 base; nucleotides not matched to a gene: 4. CDR3 sequence: CATSEIGQGSYNEQFF. The CDR3 DNA follows: TGTGCCACCAGTGAGATCGGACAGGGGTCCTACAATGAGCAGTTCTTC.

This rearrangement joins TRBV19 to TRBJ2-6, with TRBD1 matching over 7 bases. From germline, CDR1 is LNHDA and CDR2 SQIVND (reference sequence). There are 16 residues in the CDR3. J gave up 3 bases and V 0 bases, and 2 bases lay outside the gene matches. CDR3 amino acids: CASSIEYRGGANVLTF. The CDR3 DNA sequence: TGTGCCAGTAGTATAGAATACAGGGGTGGGGCCAACGTCCTGACTTTC.

V usage is TRBV7-8 and J usage is TRBJ1-1; no definite D call. Trimming removed 1 base at V and 2 bases at J, with 8 bases between. Per germline, CDR1 SGHVS and CDR2 FQNEAQ. This CDR3 spans 14 amino acids. CDR3 coding DNA: TGTGCCAGCAGCTTAGGACGACTAAACACTGAAGCTTTCTTT. It specifies CASSLGRLNTEAFF.

The chain combines TRBV19 with TRBJ2-1, with 12 bases lining up with TRBD2. Losses at the gene ends were 3 bases for V and 8 bases for J; bases not matched to a gene: 8. The CDR3 is 16 amino acids. From germline, CDR1 is LNHDA and CDR2 SQIVND (reference sequence). The CDR3 nucleotides read TGTGCCAGTAGTATGTTGGGGACTAGCGGGTACTATGAGCAGTTCTTC. This encodes CASSMLGTSGYYEQFF.

V and J are TRBV2 and TRBJ1-1; TRBD1 matches at 7 bases. Germline CDR1 reads SNHLY; CDR2 reads FYNNEI. With 8 bases clipped from V and 11 bases from J, the junction kept 5 bases outside the gene matches. The CDR3 covers 10 residues. This chain's CDR3 is CASQRGLAFF. The CDR3 DNA sequence: TGTGCCAGCCAGAGGGGGCTGGCTTTCTTT.

The chain employs TRBV4-2 and TRBJ2-1; D is perhaps TRBD1 (7 bases). V was trimmed by 0 bases and J by 0 bases, leaving 21 bases between them. CDR3 length equals 20 residues. The germline gives CDR1 LGHNA, CDR2 YNFKEQ. CDR3 nucleotides: TGTGCCAGCAGCCAAGATAAAGGGGGGCGACAGGGCTACTCCTACAATGAGCAGTTCTTC. Encoded protein: CASSQDKGGRQGYSYNEQFF.

This chain joins TRBV13 and TRBJ2-7, with TRBD2 identical over 16 bases. Germline values: CDR1 PRHDT, CDR2 FYEKMQ (reference sequence). This CDR3 has 19 residues. The ends lost 4 bases at V and 4 bases at J; junction bases unmatched: 13. The CDR3 is CASSSHSGTSGRGAYEQYF. In DNA form, the CDR3 reads TGTGCCAGCAGCTCACATTCCGGGACTAGCGGGAGGGGGGCTTACGAGCAGTACTTC.

The J gene is TRBJ2-7, the V gene TRBV7-9; the match to TRBD1 covers 10 bases. Losses at the gene ends were 2 bases for V and 7 bases for J; bases not matched to a gene: 5. Germline assignment: CDR1 SEHNR and CDR2 FQNEAQ (reference sequence). The CDR3 consists of 14 residues. CDR3 bases: TGTGCCAGCAGCTTACGACAGGGGGCTGAAGAGCAGTACTTC. Its translation is CASSLRQGAEEQYF.

The chain combines TRBV28 with TRBJ2-7; possibly TRBD2 for D (5 bases). Germline V gives CDR1 MDHEN, CDR2 SYDVKM. V was trimmed by 3 bases and J by 2 bases, leaving 14 bases between them. There are 15 residues in the CDR3. CDR3 DNA: TGTGCCAGCAGTTTTGAGGGCCCTAGGGCCTACGAGCAGTACTTC. Its protein product is CASSFEGPRAYEQYF.

The table lists this clone with a few counts. The genes are TRBV28 and TRBJ2-2; 16 bases line up with TRBD2. This CDR3 has 20 residues. Losses at the gene ends were 6 bases for V and 4 bases for J; bases not matched to a gene: 14. CDR1 and CDR2 (germline): MDHEN, SYDVKM. The CDR3 here is CASRRLLGGLAGGPTGELFF. CDR3 nucleotides: TGTGCCAGCAGGAGGTTGTTGGGGGGACTAGCGGGAGGGCCCACCGGGGAGCTGTTTTTT.

This rearrangement joins TRBV19 to TRBJ1-5; possible D gene TRBD1, 5 bases. Germline-derived CDR1 and CDR2 are LNHDA and SQIVND (reference sequence). This CDR3 region has 16 residues. V gave up 5 bases and J gave up 0 bases, with 14 bases separating them. The CDR3 DNA is TGTGCCAGTAGTGACCCCCGGGGCTATAGCAATCAGCCCCAGCATTTT. Protein: CASSDPRGYSNQPQHF.

The gene calls are TRBV24-1 and TRBJ1-4; D is perhaps TRBD1 (6 bases). Between the trimmed V and J ends, which lost 6 bases and 8 bases, there was a span of 15 bases. Germline lookup yields CDR1 KGHDR and CDR2 SFDVKD. The CDR3 covers 14 residues. DNA of the CDR3: TGTGCCACCAGTCCAGACAGGACCAGGGAAAAACTGTTTTTT. Translation: CATSPDRTREKLFF.

This chain joins TRBV19 and TRBJ1-2, with D uncertain. V was pared by 6 bases and J by 3 bases, with 23 bases between. Germline V CDR1 and CDR2: LNHDA, SQIVND (reference sequence). The CDR3 runs to 17 residues. CDR3 amino acids: CASRSPGSVTEDYGYTF. Here the CDR3 DNA reads TGTGCCAGTAGGTCCCCGGGATCCGTTACAGAGGACTATGGCTACACCTTC. The full variable domain, its missing parts supplied by reference TRBV19 and TRBJ1-2, is DGGITQSPKYLFRKEGQNVTLSCEQNLNHDAMYWYRQDPGQGLRLIYYSQIVNDFQKGDIAEGYSVSREKKESFPLTVTSAQKNPTAFYLCASRSPGSVTEDYGYTFGSGTRLTVV.

To note about this clone: This sample also contains other DNA sequences that code for the same CDR3. The J gene is TRBJ2-3, the V gene TRBV18; no clear D gene. V was trimmed by 0 bases and J by 0 bases, leaving 1 base between them. Per the germline V gene, CDR1 is KGHSH and CDR2 is LQKENI. CDR3 length: 13 amino acids. The CDR3: CASSPPSTDTQYF. The CDR3 nucleotides read TGTGCCAGCTCACCACCTAGCACAGATACGCAGTATTTT.

The chain employs TRBV28 and TRBJ1-6; a possible D gene is TRBD1 (6 bases). CDR3 length equals 17 residues. The germline V and J ends were trimmed by 5 bases and 0 bases, with 14 bases remaining between them. Germline loops: CDR1 MDHEN, CDR2 SYDVKM. CDR3 sequence (DNA): TGTGCCAGCAGTACAATACAGGGTTTCTCCTATAATTCACCCCTCCACTTT. Translating gives CASSTIQGFSYNSPLHF.

V and J are TRBV14 and TRBJ1-2, with unresolved D. This CDR3 region has 12 residues. Germline-derived CDR1 and CDR2 are SGHDN and FVKESK. Trimming took off 4 bases at V and 6 bases at J, with 9 bases between the two ends. CDR3 bases: TGTGCCAGCAGCCCCTCGACCCATGGCTACACCTTC. It translates to CASSPSTHGYTF.

This chain links TRBV28 with TRBJ1-1; 8 bases align to TRBD1. Germline loops: CDR1 MDHEN, CDR2 SYDVKM. The CDR3 has 13 amino acids. The ends lost 7 bases at V and 4 bases at J; junction bases unmatched: 5. CDR3 DNA: TGTGCCAGCACACAGGGGGTGGTCACTGAAGCTTTCTTT. It codes for CASTQGVVTEAFF.

The genes are TRBV9 and TRBJ2-7; tentative D call: TRBD2 (5 bases). The germline gives CDR1 SGDLS, CDR2 YYNGEE. V lost 4 bases to trimming and J lost 2 bases, with 13 bases between them. The CDR3 has 14 amino acids. CDR3 sequence (DNA): TGTGCCAGCAGCCCTGGTGGACTCACCTACGAGCAGTACTTC. Translated, it gives CASSPGGLTYEQYF.

This rearrangement joins TRBV9 to TRBJ2-1; TRBD1 matches at 7 bases. The CDR3 sequence is 16 residues long. Losses at the gene ends were 1 base for V and 6 bases for J; bases not matched to a gene: 10. Germline CDR1 reads SGDLS; CDR2 reads YYNGEE. Written as DNA, the CDR3 is TGTGCCAGCAGCGTATCAGCAGGGACAGCCAGCAATGAGCAGTTCTTC. It codes for CASSVSAGTASNEQFF.

The V call is TRBV7-6, the J call TRBJ2-3; maybe TRBD2 (6 bases). The CDR3 has 16 amino acids. Germline CDR1 is SGHVS and CDR2 is FNYEAQ. The germline V and J ends were trimmed by 2 bases and 0 bases, with 12 bases remaining between them. CDR3 in amino acids: CASSLIPGTSTDTQYF. CDR3 DNA: TGTGCCAGCAGCTTAATTCCGGGGACTAGCACAGATACGCAGTATTTT.

This clone was counted a single time. V and J are TRBV30 and TRBJ1-2, with TRBD1 as a possible D gene (5 bases). There are 12 residues in the CDR3. Germline V CDR1 and CDR2: GTSNPN, SVGIG (reference sequence). With 1 base removed from V and 4 bases from J, the gap between germline ends came to 7 bases. The CDR3 region is CAWSAGGYGYTF. In DNA form, the CDR3 reads TGTGCCTGGAGTGCGGGGGGCTATGGCTACACCTTC.